Listed below are T cell receptor beta chains from one sample, sequenced in a study of identifying expanded T cells in peripheral blood. TCRdb keeps only in-frame clones here, not all; method: immunoSEQ multiplex PCR. The repertoire includes over 90,000 clones, over 75% of them detected once, and approximately 5% sits in the top ten. Sequenced sample: blood. These receptors were taken from a person aged 18 to 75 in good health. The CDR3 runs from the conserved cysteine through the conserved F or W. D genes are given only for firm matches. A clone size is listed for some rows: how often the clone was seen (once, few, many), or a class if it is expanded.

TRBV9	TRBJ2-5	TRBD2	-	TGTGCCAGCAGCGTAGTAGCGGGGCTCCAAGAGACCCAGTACTTC	CASSVVAGLQETQYF
TRBV5-1	TRBJ2-1	TRBD2	once	TGCGCCAGCAGCTTAGCAGCGGGGGCCCACAATGAGCAGTTCTTC	CASSLAAGAHNEQFF
TRBV6-5	TRBJ2-1	-	-	TGTGCCAGCAGGAGTACAGGGTTACTAGATGAGCAGTTCTTC	CASRSTGLLDEQFF
TRBV30	TRBJ2-7	TRBD2	-	TGTGCCTGGAGTGTACGGGGGGGCGGCGAGCAGTACTTC	CAWSVRGGGEQYF
TRBV11-2	TRBJ2-2	-	once	TGTGCCAGCAGCCCGCGGCGGGGCGCTACCGGGGAGCTGTTTTTT	CASSPRRGATGELFF
TRBV7-2	TRBJ2-2	-	-	TGTGCCAGCAGCTTGAACAGGGCCGGGGAGCTGTTTTTT	CASSLNRAGELFF
TRBV12-5	TRBJ1-1	-	-	TGTGCTAGTGAGCTATACCGAACTGAAGCTTTCTTT	CASELYRTEAFF
TRBV11-3	TRBJ2-1	-	-	TGTGCCAGCAGCTTGCACCCCTCTAGTAATGAGCAGTTCTTC	CASSLHPSSNEQFF
TRBV7-2	TRBJ1-1	-	-	TGTGCCAGCGGACCCGCAGGGTTCGGGAACACTGAAGCTTTCTTT	CASGPAGFGNTEAFF
TRBV4-1	TRBJ2-5	-	-	TGCGCCAGCAGCCAGTACTCAGAGGGGGAGACCCAGTACTTC	CASSQYSEGETQYF
TRBV5-1	TRBJ1-1	-	-	TGCGCCAGCAGCCTCCTAGGAGGGGGTAACACTGAAGCTTTCTTT	CASSLLGGGNTEAFF
TRBV10-3	TRBJ1-6	TRBD1	-	TGTGCCATCAGTACTCCCGGGACAGGGAAGTCACCCCTCCACTTT	CAISTPGTGKSPLHF
TRBV5-6	TRBJ2-7	-	-	TGTGCCAGCAGCACTAACAGGGACGTTTACGAGCAGTACTTC	CASSTNRDVYEQYF
TRBV30	TRBJ1-1	-	-	TGTGCCTGGAGCAGGGACTCTAACACTGAAGCTTTCTTT	CAWSRDSNTEAFF
TRBV6-5	TRBJ2-3	-	-	TGTGCCAGCAGTTACGTAGGGCAGAACACAGATACGCAGTATTTT	CASSYVGQNTDTQYF
TRBV5-4	TRBJ2-7	TRBD2	-	TGTGCCAGCAGCTTGGCCGGAGGACTAGCGAACCTCGAGCAGTACTTC	CASSLAGGLANLEQYF
TRBV7-9	TRBJ2-5	-	-	TGTGCCAGCAGCTTACCCCGCCGGGCAGGGGCTGAGGAGACCCAGTACTTC	CASSLPRRAGAEETQYF
TRBV11-2	TRBJ2-2	TRBD2	-	TGTGCCAGCAGCTCGGTGGTAGCGGGGGGGCCTGGCGGGGAGCTGTTTTTT	CASSSVVAGGPGGELFF
TRBV29-1	TRBJ2-2	TRBD1	-	TGCAGCGTTGGACAGGGGGCAAACGGGGAGCTGTTTTTT	CSVGQGANGELFF